These 3 T cell receptor beta chains share one sample of origin, sequenced in a study of cytomegalovirus exposure and HLA in healthy donors. Primers included in the PCR were 60 Vbeta and 13 Jbeta primers. Profiled with immunoSEQ multiplex PCR; TCRdb holds only in-frame clones, not every one. The table lists under 140,000 clones, roughly three quarters of them singletons. Sequencing was performed on PBMCs. These receptors came from a young man in good health and CMV-seropositive.

The rearrangement links TRBV7-9 to TRBJ2-3, with 12 bases fitting TRBD2. Germline values: CDR1 SEHNR, CDR2 FQNEAQ (reference sequence). The CDR3 runs to 14 residues. J gave up 5 bases and V 4 bases, and 1 base lay outside the gene matches. The CDR3 nucleotides are TGTGCCAGCAGCTCGGGACTAGCGGGAGATACGCAGTATTTT. The encoded protein is CASSSGLAGDTQYF.

The chain is built from TRBV2 and TRBJ2-3, with 16 bases aligning to TRBD2. Germline V gene lookup returns CDR1 SNHLY and CDR2 FYNNEI. V was clipped by 8 bases and J by 2 bases; unmatched bases: 7. This CDR3 spans 17 amino acids. CDR3 bases: TGTGCCAGCGAAACCGGGACTAGCGGGGGGGCCACAGATACGCAGTATTTT. Translating it yields CASETGTSGGATDTQYF. The full variable domain, completed using reference TRBV2 and TRBJ2-3, is EPEVTQTPSHQVTQMGQEVILRCVPISNHLYFYWYRQILGQKVEFLVSFYNNEISEKSEIFDDQFSVERPDGSNFTLKIRSTKLEDSAMYFCASETGTSGGATDTQYFGPGTRLTVL.

The chain links TRBV2 to TRBJ2-7; 7 positions match TRBD1. V trimming: 4 bases; J trimming: 3 bases; junction bases outside the gene matches: 3. The germline V gene has CDR1 SNHLY and CDR2 FYNNEI. This CDR3 comprises 13 residues. Written as DNA, the CDR3 is TGTGCCAGCAGTGCGGGACAGTACTACGAGCAGTACTTC. Protein: CASSAGQYYEQYF.